These 11 T cell receptor beta chains were all obtained from the same sample, sequenced in a study of T cell repertoires in cytomegalovirus infection. Each CDR3 protein is one row after TCRdb ran MiXCR on the reads. The top ten hold about 76% of the sample, which has approximately 110,000 distinct CDR3 sequences, under 55% seen once. These receptors lack a known antigen. This sample comprised CD8+ T cells from cultured PBMCs, obtained from culture after CMV antigen stimulation. The receptor set was obtained from a human donor in good health (CMV status not recorded). Some clones in this sample may be carry-over from other donors' samples.

This clonotype was counted a few times. This sequence joins TRBV11-2 and TRBJ1-2; 7 positions match TRBD1. CDR3 length equals 13 residues. V lost 6 bases to trimming and J lost 8 bases; unmatched junction nucleotides: 9. Germline V gene data show CDR1 as SGHAT and CDR2 as FQNNGV. The CDR3 bases are TGTGCCAGCAGTACCCAGCAGGGGGAAGGCTACACCTTC. It is translated as CASSTQQGEGYTF. The full variable domain, in which reference TRBV11-2 and TRBJ1-2 provide the parts outside the CDR3, is EAGVAQSPRYKIIEKRQSVAFWCNPISGHATLYWYQQILGQGPKLLIQFQNNGVVDDSQLPKDRFSAERLKGVDSTLKIQPAKLEDSAVYLCASSTQQGEGYTFGSGTRLTVV.

This clonotype was seen many times. The V call is TRBV7-6, the J call TRBJ2-7; the D is unclear. The CDR3 is 13 amino acids. Trimming removed 5 bases at V and 6 bases at J, with 14 bases between. The germline CDR1 and CDR2 sequences are SGHVS and FNYEAQ. The CDR3 region is CASSEYGTGEQYF. CDR3 DNA sequence: TGTGCCAGCAGCGAGTACGGAACGGGCGAGCAGTACTTC. Looking up the rest from reference TRBV7-6 and TRBJ2-7 gives the full variable domain: GAGVSQSPRYKVTKRGQDVALRCDPISGHVSLYWYRQALGQGPEFLTYFNYEAQQDKSGLPNDRFSAERPEGSISTLTIQRTEQRDSAMYRCASSEYGTGEQYFGPGTRLTVT.

This clonotype was seen only a few times. The chain is built from TRBV28 and TRBJ1-4; TRBD1 matches 7 bases. V trimming: 3 bases; J trimming: 4 bases; junction bases outside the gene matches: 5. The CDR3 sequence is 15 residues long. CDR1 is MDHEN, CDR2 SYDVKM, per germline. CDR3 region: CASSFGQAVNEKLFF. The CDR3 region has the DNA TGTGCCAGCAGTTTCGGACAGGCGGTTAATGAAAAACTGTTTTTT.

This sequence joins TRBV7-9 and TRBJ1-1; no clear D. Per germline, CDR1 SEHNR and CDR2 FQNEAQ (reference sequence). Trimming cost V 0 bases and J 5 bases, with 4 bases left between them. The CDR3 length is 12 residues. Here the CDR3 reads CASSLAVTEAFF. The CDR3 nucleotides read TGTGCCAGCAGCTTAGCTGTGACTGAAGCTTTCTTT. The complete variable domain, with remaining parts taken from reference TRBV7-9 and TRBJ1-1, reads DTGVSQNPRHKITKRGQNVTFRCDPISEHNRLYWYRQTLGQGPEFLTYFQNEAQLEKSRLLSDRFSAERPKGSFSTLEIQRTEQGDSAMYLCASSLAVTEAFFGQGTRLTVV.

This sequence joins TRBV27 and TRBJ2-1, with D possibly being TRBD2 (6 bases). Trimming pared 5 bases from V and 10 bases from J, leaving 21 bases between. Germline V gives CDR1 MNHEY, CDR2 SMNVEV (reference sequence). The CDR3 loop spans 15 amino acids. CDR3 protein: CASSPTAPTGEEQFF. The CDR3 DNA is TGTGCCAGCAGTCCTACGGCCCCGACGGGAGAGGAGCAGTTCTTC.

The chain carries TRBV9 and TRBJ2-7, with D possibly TRBD2 on 6 matching bases. The ends were cut back, 4 bases at V and 5 bases at J, with 13 bases in the middle. Germline CDR1 and CDR2: SGDLS and YYNGEE. The CDR3 loop spans 13 amino acids. CDR3 nucleotide sequence: TGTGCCAGCAGCTTTGGGACTGTACACGAGCAGTACTTC. Protein sequence: CASSFGTVHEQYF.

The CDR3 protein is CASSYSLHLDRGDTEAFF. The CDR3 region has the DNA TGTGCCAGCAGTTACTCCCTTCACCTGGACAGAGGGGACACTGAAGCTTTCTTT. This chain links TRBV6-6 with TRBJ1-1, with D possibly being TRBD1 (6 bases). Trimming cost V 0 bases and J 3 bases, with 20 bases left between them. The CDR3 has 18 amino acids. The germline CDR1 and CDR2 sequences are MNHNY and SVGAGI (reference sequence).

The gene calls are TRBV11-2 and TRBJ2-3; 7 nucleotides match TRBD1. The CDR3 covers 16 residues. From germline, CDR1 is SGHAT and CDR2 FQNNGV. V gave up 0 bases and J gave up 4 bases; unmatched junction bases: 7. As DNA, the CDR3 is TGTGCCAGCAGCTTAGAACAGGGGTCTAGGGCAGATACGCAGTATTTT. Residues: CASSLEQGSRADTQYF.

This clonotype showed up just once. The chain employs TRBV12-3 or TRBV12-4 and TRBJ1-4; D remains unclear. The CDR3 runs to 12 residues. V lost 5 bases to trimming and J lost 8 bases, with 9 bases between them. CDR3 sequence: CASSAREEKLFF. CDR3 DNA sequence: TGTGCCAGCAGTGCTCGGGAGGAAAAACTGTTTTTT.

The chain has TRBV7-2 and TRBJ2-5; D is possibly TRBD2 (6 bases). Trimming cost V 4 bases and J 2 bases, with 14 bases left between them. The germline CDR1 and CDR2 sequences are SGHTA and FQGNSA. The CDR3 has 15 amino acids. CDR3 coding DNA: TGTGCCAGCAGCTGGGGGGTGGGACTGCAAGAGACCCAGTACTTC. This sequence encodes CASSWGVGLQETQYF.

This chain joins TRBV7-6 and TRBJ2-1; TRBD1 aligns across 8 bases. Germline values: CDR1 SGHVS, CDR2 FNYEAQ. The length of the CDR3 is 16 residues. J was trimmed by 8 bases and V by 1 base; bases with no gene match: 10. This CDR3 is CASSLGEDRALDEQFF. In nucleotides, the CDR3 is TGTGCCAGCAGCTTAGGAGAGGACAGGGCCTTAGATGAGCAGTTCTTC.